Listed here are 28 T cell receptor beta chains from one sample, sequenced in a study of blood T cell repertoires in COVID-19. TCRdb's table, derived via immunoSEQ multiplex PCR, lists solely in-frame clones and lacks some. The repertoire holds hundreds of thousands of clones, with 83% as singletons. The material sequenced was peripheral blood. The receptors come from a woman in her forties with active or convalescent COVID-19.

This rearrangement joins TRBV28 to TRBJ1-5; D perhaps matches TRBD1 (5 bases). Looked up from germline, CDR1 is MDHEN and CDR2 is SYDVKM. This CDR3 has 14 residues. Trimming removed 1 base at V and 7 bases at J, with 11 bases between. The CDR3 spells CASSLLGLHQPQHF. Written as DNA, the CDR3 is TGTGCCAGCAGTTTATTGGGGCTCCACCAGCCCCAGCATTTT.

The rearrangement uses TRBV5-1 and TRBJ2-5; 10 nucleotides match TRBD1. Germline values: CDR1 SGHRS, CDR2 YFSETQ. Trimming cost V 5 bases and J 5 bases; bases outside gene matches: 12. The CDR3 is 16 residues long. This CDR3 is CASRFGTGAPGETQYF. CDR3 coding DNA: TGCGCCAGCAGATTCGGGACAGGGGCCCCAGGGGAGACCCAGTACTTC.

J is TRBJ1-4 and V is TRBV12-3 or TRBV12-4, with TRBD1 as a possible D gene (5 bases). The CDR3 length is 12 residues. V dropped 6 bases and J dropped 8 bases, with 10 bases sitting between them. The CDR3 protein is CASRDNREKLFF. The CDR3 DNA reads as TGTGCCAGCAGGGACAATCGCGAAAAACTGTTTTTT.

The V gene is TRBV30, the J gene TRBJ2-7, with 8 nucleotides matching TRBD1. From germline, CDR1 is GTSNPN and CDR2 SVGIG (reference sequence). The CDR3 covers 15 residues. Germline trimming cut 2 bases from V and 0 bases from J; bases unmatched to any gene: 6. The CDR3 nucleotides are TGTGCCTGGAGTAGTGGCGGGACAGGCTCCTACGAGCAGTACTTC. Translated, it gives CAWSSGGTGSYEQYF.

This clone appeared a single time. The chain couples TRBV9 to TRBJ2-3; 13 bases are a match to TRBD2. In germline, CDR1 is SGDLS, CDR2 YYNGEE. The junction had 9 bases not matched to a gene; V was cut back by 0 bases and J by 5 bases. The CDR3 length is 18 residues. Written as DNA, the CDR3 is TGTGCCAGCAGCGTAGTCGGACTAGCGGGAGTAGGTGGAGATACGCAGTATTTT. Translation gives CASSVVGLAGVGGDTQYF.

The rearrangement uses TRBV11-3 and TRBJ2-7, with a weak D call TRBD2 (6 bases). There are 16 residues in the CDR3. V dropped 0 bases and J dropped 4 bases, with 16 bases sitting between them. Looked up from germline, CDR1 is SGHNT and CDR2 is YENEEA. This CDR3 is CASSLEGGRDLYEQYF. CDR3 nucleotide sequence: TGTGCCAGCAGCTTAGAAGGTGGCAGGGACTTATACGAGCAGTACTTC.

This clone has just one count. The chain recombines TRBV27 with TRBJ1-2; the D gene is possibly TRBD1 (6 bases). Germline assignment: CDR1 MNHEY and CDR2 SMNVEV (reference sequence). The CDR3 is 14 amino acids. Trimming cost V 2 bases and J 3 bases, with 10 bases left between them. Written as DNA, the CDR3 is TGTGCCAGCAGTTTAAAGGGGGGGCACTATGGCTACACCTTC. It codes for CASSLKGGHYGYTF.

The CDR3 nucleotides are TGCGCCAGCAGCTCCTCTAGCGGAACCTCGGGGGAGCAGTACTTC. It codes for CASSSSSGTSGEQYF. The rearrangement links TRBV5-1 to TRBJ2-7, with TRBD2 identical over 7 bases. Germline-derived CDR1 and CDR2 are SGHRS and YFSETQ. Unmatched junction bases numbered 13, after V lost 3 bases and J lost 7 bases. The length of the CDR3 is 15 residues. The entire variable domain, with the rest obtained from reference TRBV5-1 and TRBJ2-7, is as follows: KAGVTQTPRYLIKTRGQQVTLSCSPISGHRSVSWYQQTPGQGLQFLFEYFSETQRNKGNFPGRFSGRQFSNSRSEMNVSTLELGDSALYLCASSSSSGTSGEQYFGPGTRLTVT.

This chain links TRBV7-9 with TRBJ1-2; D is undetermined. The CDR3 length is 14 residues. CDR1 is SEHNR, CDR2 FQNEAQ, per germline (reference sequence). Trimming pared 0 bases from V and 2 bases from J, leaving 7 bases between. CDR3 in DNA: TGTGCCAGCAGCTTAGCGCTGGAGAACTATGGCTACACCTTC. It encodes CASSLALENYGYTF.

This clone was detected only a few times. The chain joins TRBV6-1 to TRBJ2-7, with 9 bases identical to TRBD2. Germline CDR1 is MNHNS and CDR2 is SASEGT. Losses at the gene ends were 1 base for V and 3 bases for J; bases not matched to a gene: 4. The CDR3 is made up of 15 amino acids. CDR3 sequence: CASSEGRGGLYEQYF. CDR3 in DNA: TGTGCCAGCAGTGAAGGGCGGGGGGGCCTCTACGAGCAGTACTTC.

The J gene is TRBJ2-7, the V gene TRBV6-4, with 11 nucleotides matching TRBD1. The length of the CDR3 is 15 residues. Trimming at V came to 7 bases and at J to 4 bases, leaving 9 bases not matched to a gene. The germline CDR1 and CDR2 sequences are MRHNA and SNTAGT. CDR3 sequence: CASTRRTGGKYEQYF. The CDR3 nucleotides are TGTGCCAGCACCCGAAGGACAGGGGGCAAATACGAGCAGTACTTC.

J is TRBJ1-2 and V is TRBV18; a possible D gene is TRBD1 (6 bases). The germline V and J ends were trimmed by 2 bases and 2 bases, with 15 bases remaining between them. Germline V gene lookup returns CDR1 KGHSH and CDR2 LQKENI. The CDR3 has 16 amino acids. The CDR3 loop reads CASSPTGGGANYGYTF. The CDR3, as DNA: TGTGCCAGCTCACCAACGGGCGGGGGCGCGAACTATGGCTACACCTTC.

This chain joins TRBV19 and TRBJ1-1, with TRBD1 identical over 8 bases. Per germline, CDR1 LNHDA and CDR2 SQIVND (reference sequence). The ends lost 3 bases at V and 0 bases at J; junction bases unmatched: 6. The CDR3 has 16 amino acids. CDR3 bases: TGTGCCAGTAGTATGATCGGACAGGGCATGAACACTGAAGCTTTCTTT. Translating it yields CASSMIGQGMNTEAFF.

The V call is TRBV6-6, the J call TRBJ2-7; 7 bases are shared with TRBD1. The germline CDR1 and CDR2 sequences are MNHNY and SVGAGI (reference sequence). J gave up 1 base and V 6 bases, and 6 bases lay outside the gene matches. The CDR3 runs to 14 residues. Here the CDR3 reads CASRYGQVSYEQYF. CDR3 nucleotide sequence: TGTGCCAGCAGATACGGACAGGTATCCTACGAGCAGTACTTC.

CDR3: CSASWGRTGSNSPLHF. For the CDR3, the DNA is TGCAGTGCTAGTTGGGGCCGGACAGGGTCTAATTCACCCCTCCACTTT. The rearrangement uses TRBV20-1 and TRBJ1-6, with 8 bases matching TRBD1. The germline gives CDR1 DFQATT, CDR2 SNEGSKA (reference sequence). This CDR3 has 16 residues. J gave up 6 bases and V 3 bases, and 10 bases lay outside the gene matches.

J is TRBJ1-1 and V is TRBV5-3; 10 positions match TRBD1. TRBV5-3 is noted as an ORF with a role that remains uncertain. The trim removed 2 bases at V and 6 bases at J, leaving 7 bases unmatched. The CDR3 extends over 15 amino acids. The DNA for the CDR3 is TGTGCCAGAAGCTTCCGGGACAGGGGCAATTCTGAAGCTTTCTTT. Amino acids: CARSFRDRGNSEAFF.

This clone was counted only a few times. The chain uses TRBV2 and TRBJ1-5, with a possible D match to TRBD1 (6 bases). V dropped 6 bases and J dropped 6 bases, with 18 bases sitting between them. In germline, CDR1 is SNHLY, CDR2 FYNNEI. This CDR3 has 15 amino acids. CDR3: CASSPRGAGGQPQHF. The CDR3 DNA reads as TGTGCCAGCAGCCCCCGGGGGGCGGGCGGTCAGCCCCAGCATTTT.

The chain couples TRBV2 to TRBJ1-4; a possible D gene is TRBD1 (6 bases). The ends were cut back, 6 bases at V and 3 bases at J, with 14 bases in the middle. The CDR3 is 15 amino acids. Looked up from germline, CDR1 is SNHLY and CDR2 is FYNNEI. The CDR3 spells CASRTQGSANEKLFF. In DNA form, the CDR3 reads TGTGCCAGCAGGACTCAGGGGTCGGCTAATGAAAAACTGTTTTTT. Full variable domain (outside the CDR3, taken from reference TRBV2 and TRBJ1-4): EPEVTQTPSHQVTQMGQEVILRCVPISNHLYFYWYRQILGQKVEFLVSFYNNEISEKSEIFDDQFSVERPDGSNFTLKIRSTKLEDSAMYFCASRTQGSANEKLFFGSGTQLSVL.

This chain joins TRBV28 and TRBJ1-5; D may be TRBD1 (5 bases). The CDR3 is made up of 13 amino acids. The V end was cut by 6 bases, the J end by 6 bases, with 12 bases between. From germline, CDR1 is MDHEN and CDR2 SYDVKM. This CDR3 is CASSRGGSQPQHF. The CDR3 DNA sequence: TGTGCCAGCAGCCGGGGGGGATCTCAGCCCCAGCATTTT.

The V call is TRBV19, the J call TRBJ1-2, with D unresolved. This CDR3 has 15 amino acids. With 0 bases removed from V and 1 base from J, the gap between germline ends came to 9 bases. Per the germline V gene, CDR1 is LNHDA and CDR2 is SQIVND (reference sequence). CDR3 coding DNA: TGTGCCAGTAGTATAGATCGGGAGGATAACTATGGCTACACCTTC. It specifies CASSIDREDNYGYTF.

V and J are TRBV30 and TRBJ2-5, with D possibly matching TRBD2 (6 bases). Germline V CDR1 and CDR2: GTSNPN, SVGIG (reference sequence). CDR3 length equals 15 residues. Trimming cost V 3 bases and J 1 base, with 15 bases left between them. CDR3 region: CAWRGGIGAQETQYF. The CDR3 bases are TGTGCCTGGAGGGGCGGGATCGGGGCCCAAGAGACCCAGTACTTC.

The rearrangement links TRBV11-3 to TRBJ2-7; 9 bases map to TRBD1. With 5 bases clipped from V and 3 bases from J, the junction kept 8 bases outside the gene matches. Germline V CDR1 and CDR2: SGHNT, YENEEA. The CDR3 has 15 amino acids. CDR3 amino acids: CASSLNRGQGYEQYF. As DNA, the CDR3 is TGTGCCAGCAGCCTAAACCGGGGACAGGGCTACGAGCAGTACTTC.

The CDR3 sequence is CASSLRQGVEKLFF. Here the CDR3 DNA reads TGTGCCAGCAGCTTGAGACAGGGGGTTGAAAAACTGTTTTTT. The chain carries TRBV5-4 and TRBJ1-4, with 9 bases aligning to TRBD1. The CDR3 length is 14 residues. Germline loops: CDR1 SGHNT, CDR2 YYREEE (reference sequence). V shed 1 base and J 7 bases; nucleotides not matched to a gene: 2.

This chain joins TRBV19 and TRBJ1-2; D unresolved. The V gene's germline CDR1 is LNHDA and CDR2 SQIVND (reference sequence). The V and J ends lost 4 bases and 2 bases respectively, with 11 bases between them. This CDR3 is built from 14 residues. CDR3 region: CASSTAAGNYGYTF. The CDR3 DNA follows: TGTGCCAGTAGTACAGCCGCGGGCAACTATGGCTACACCTTC.

Only a few counts were recorded for this clone. The gene calls are TRBV14 and TRBJ1-1, with unresolved D. Trimming pared 2 bases from V and 5 bases from J, leaving 6 bases between. This CDR3 contains 12 residues. Germline CDR1 reads SGHDN; CDR2 reads FVKESK. This CDR3 reads CASSQSVTEAFF. The DNA of the CDR3 is TGTGCCAGCAGCCAATCTGTGACTGAAGCTTTCTTT.

The chain is built from TRBV11-2 and TRBJ1-2; D gene unclear. This CDR3 is 12 amino acids long. The germline gives CDR1 SGHAT, CDR2 FQNNGV. With 6 bases removed from V and 5 bases from J, the gap between germline ends came to 10 bases. CDR3 DNA: TGTGCCAGCAGTTGGGCCCAATATGGCTACACCTTC. It yields the protein CASSWAQYGYTF.

V usage is TRBV30 and J usage is TRBJ2-3; 7 nucleotides match TRBD2. Germline loops: CDR1 GTSNPN, CDR2 SVGIG (reference sequence). The CDR3 length is 13 residues. The CDR3 DNA reads TGTGTCGTGAGCGGGGATAGCACAGATACGCAGTATTTT. It codes for CVVSGDSTDTQYF. The variable domain in full, completed from reference TRBV30 and TRBJ2-3, reads SQTIHQWPATLVQPVGSPLSLECTVEGTSNPNLYWYRQAAGRGLQLLFYSVGIGQISSEVPQNLSASRPQDRQFILSSKKLLLSDSGFYLCVVSGDSTDTQYFGPGTRLTVL.

This clone turned up a few times. The chain is built from TRBV6-5 and TRBJ1-2; D gene unclear. The length of the CDR3 is 14 residues. Germline V gives CDR1 MNHEY, CDR2 SVGAGI. The V end lost 6 bases, the J end lost 3 bases, and 14 bases lay between the germline ends. Here the CDR3 DNA reads TGTGCCAGCAGGGCATGGGGAGAAGACTATGGCTACACCTTC. This translates into CASRAWGEDYGYTF.